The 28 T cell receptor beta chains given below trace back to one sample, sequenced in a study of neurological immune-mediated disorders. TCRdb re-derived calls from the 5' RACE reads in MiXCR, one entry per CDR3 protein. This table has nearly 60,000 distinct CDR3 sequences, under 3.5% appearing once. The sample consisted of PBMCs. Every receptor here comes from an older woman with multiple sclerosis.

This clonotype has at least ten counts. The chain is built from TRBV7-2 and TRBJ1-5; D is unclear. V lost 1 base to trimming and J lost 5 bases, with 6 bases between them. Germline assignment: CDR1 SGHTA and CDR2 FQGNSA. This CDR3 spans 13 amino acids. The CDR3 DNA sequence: TGTGCCAGCAGCTTAGTTGGGGATCAGCCCCAGCATTTT. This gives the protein CASSLVGDQPQHF.

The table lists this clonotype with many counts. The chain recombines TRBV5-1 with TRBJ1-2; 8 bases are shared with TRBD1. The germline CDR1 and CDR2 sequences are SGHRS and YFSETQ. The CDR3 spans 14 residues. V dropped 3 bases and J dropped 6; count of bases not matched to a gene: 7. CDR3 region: CASSSRQGNNGYTF. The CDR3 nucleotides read TGCGCCAGCAGCTCGCGACAGGGGAACAATGGCTACACCTTC.

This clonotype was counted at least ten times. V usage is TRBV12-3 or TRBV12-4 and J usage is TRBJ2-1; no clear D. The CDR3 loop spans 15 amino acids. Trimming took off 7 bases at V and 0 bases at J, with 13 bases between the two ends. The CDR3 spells CASTPKVSSYNEQFF. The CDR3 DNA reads TGTGCCAGCACCCCTAAGGTGAGCTCCTACAATGAGCAGTTCTTC.

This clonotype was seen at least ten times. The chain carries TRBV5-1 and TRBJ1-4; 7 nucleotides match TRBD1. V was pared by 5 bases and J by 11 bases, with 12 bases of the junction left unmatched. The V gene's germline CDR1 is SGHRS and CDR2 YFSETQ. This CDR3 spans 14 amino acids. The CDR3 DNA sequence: TGCGCCAGCAGTTTCGGGACAGCGGAAGAGAAACTGTTTTTT. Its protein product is CASSFGTAEEKLFF.

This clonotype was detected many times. CDR3 nucleotide sequence: TGCGCCAGCAGCTTGCATAATCAGCGGGGGGGCCCTGCGCAGTATTTT. It codes for CASSLHNQRGGPAQYF. The rearrangement joins TRBV5-1 to TRBJ2-3, with 10 nucleotides matching TRBD2. V shed 1 base, J shed 10 bases, and the junction held 12 bases outside the gene matches. The germline gives CDR1 SGHRS, CDR2 YFSETQ. There are 16 residues in the CDR3.

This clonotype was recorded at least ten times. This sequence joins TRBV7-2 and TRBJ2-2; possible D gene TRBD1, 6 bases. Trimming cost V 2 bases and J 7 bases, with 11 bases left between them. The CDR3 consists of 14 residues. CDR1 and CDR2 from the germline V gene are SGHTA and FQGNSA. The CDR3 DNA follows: TGTGCCAGCAGCTTACTGGGGGCGGGCGGGGAGCTGTTTTTT. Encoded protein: CASSLLGAGGELFF. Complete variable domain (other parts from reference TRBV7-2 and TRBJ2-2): GAGVSQSPSNKVTEKGKDVELRCDPISGHTALYWYRQSLGQGLEFLIYFQGNSAPDKSGLPSDRFSAERTGGSVSTLTIQRTQQEDSAVYLCASSLLGAGGELFFGEGSRLTVL.

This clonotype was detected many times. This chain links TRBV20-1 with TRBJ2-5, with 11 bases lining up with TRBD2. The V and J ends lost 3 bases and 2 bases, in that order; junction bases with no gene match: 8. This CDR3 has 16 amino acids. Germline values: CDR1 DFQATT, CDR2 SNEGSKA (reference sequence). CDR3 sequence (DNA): TGCAGTGCTAGGCGGCCTAGCGGGAGGCCTCAAGAGACCCAGTACTTC. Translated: CSARRPSGRPQETQYF.

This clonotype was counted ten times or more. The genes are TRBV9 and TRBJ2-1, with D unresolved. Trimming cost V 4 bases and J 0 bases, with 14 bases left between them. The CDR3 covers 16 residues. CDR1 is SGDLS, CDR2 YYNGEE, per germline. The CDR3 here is CASSPIGPVSYNEQFF. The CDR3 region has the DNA TGTGCCAGCAGCCCCATAGGACCCGTCTCCTACAATGAGCAGTTCTTC. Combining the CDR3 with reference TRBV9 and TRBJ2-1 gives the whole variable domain DSGVTQTPKHLITATGQRVTLRCSPRSGDLSVYWYQQSLDQGLQFLIQYYNGEERAKGNILERFSAQQFPDLHSELNLSSLELGDSALYFCASSPIGPVSYNEQFFGPGTRLTVL.

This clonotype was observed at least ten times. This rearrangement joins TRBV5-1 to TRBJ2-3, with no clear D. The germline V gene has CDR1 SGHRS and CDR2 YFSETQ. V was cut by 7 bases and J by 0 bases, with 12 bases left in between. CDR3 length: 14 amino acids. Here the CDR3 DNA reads TGCGCCAGCGGTAGTCAGGCTAGCACAGATACGCAGTATTTT. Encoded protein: CASGSQASTDTQYF. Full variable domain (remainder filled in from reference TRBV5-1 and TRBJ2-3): KAGVTQTPRYLIKTRGQQVTLSCSPISGHRSVSWYQQTPGQGLQFLFEYFSETQRNKGNFPGRFSGRQFSNSRSEMNVSTLELGDSALYLCASGSQASTDTQYFGPGTRLTVL.

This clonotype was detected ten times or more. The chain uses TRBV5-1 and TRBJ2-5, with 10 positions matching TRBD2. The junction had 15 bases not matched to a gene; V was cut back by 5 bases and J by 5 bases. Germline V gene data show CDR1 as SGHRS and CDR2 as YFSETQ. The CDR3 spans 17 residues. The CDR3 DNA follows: TGCGCCAGCAGTCAAACAAATCCGGGACTAGCGTCGGAGACCCAGTACTTC. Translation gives CASSQTNPGLASETQYF.

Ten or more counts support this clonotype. DNA for the CDR3: TGCGCCAGCAGCTCCACGTGGACAGGGGGCGGCTACACCTTC. This translates into CASSSTWTGGGYTF. The chain is built from TRBV5-1 and TRBJ1-2; TRBD1 agrees at 11 bases. This CDR3 comprises 14 residues. V trimming: 3 bases; J trimming: 8 bases; junction bases outside the gene matches: 6. From germline, CDR1 is SGHRS and CDR2 YFSETQ.

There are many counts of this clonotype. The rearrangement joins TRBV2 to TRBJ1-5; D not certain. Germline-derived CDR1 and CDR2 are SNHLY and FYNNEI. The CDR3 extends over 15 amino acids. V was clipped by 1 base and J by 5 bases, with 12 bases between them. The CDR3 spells CASSEGHSRYQPQHF. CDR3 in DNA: TGTGCCAGCAGTGAAGGTCACAGCCGGTATCAGCCCCAGCATTTT.

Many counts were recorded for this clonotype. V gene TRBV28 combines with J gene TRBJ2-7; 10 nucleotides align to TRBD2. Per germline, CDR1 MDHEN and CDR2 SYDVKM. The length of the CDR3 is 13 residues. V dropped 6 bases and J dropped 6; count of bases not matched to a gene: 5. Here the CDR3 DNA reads TGTGCCAGCAGGAAAGCGGGAGGGGGCGAGCAGTACTTC. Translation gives CASRKAGGGEQYF.

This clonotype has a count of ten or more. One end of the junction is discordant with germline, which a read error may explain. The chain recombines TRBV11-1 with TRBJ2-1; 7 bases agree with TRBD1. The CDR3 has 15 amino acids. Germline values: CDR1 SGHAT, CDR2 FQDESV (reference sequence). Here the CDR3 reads CASSLVRDSRNEQFF. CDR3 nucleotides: TGTGCCAGCAGTTTAGTCCGGGACAGTCGCAATGAGCAGTTCTTC. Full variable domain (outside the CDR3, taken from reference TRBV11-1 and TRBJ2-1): EAEVAQSPRYKITEKSQAVAFWCDPISGHATLYWYRQILGQGPELLVQFQDESVVDDSQLPKDRFSAERLKGVDSTLKIQPAELGDSAMYLCASSLVRDSRNEQFFGPGTRLTVL.

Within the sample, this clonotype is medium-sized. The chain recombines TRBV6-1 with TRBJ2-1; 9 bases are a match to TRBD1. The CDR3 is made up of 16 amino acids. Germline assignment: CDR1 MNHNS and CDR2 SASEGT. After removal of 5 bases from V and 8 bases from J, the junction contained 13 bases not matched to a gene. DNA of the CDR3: TGTGCCAGCAGTCCGGAACCGGGACAGGGTTTCGATGAGCAGTTCTTC. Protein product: CASSPEPGQGFDEQFF.

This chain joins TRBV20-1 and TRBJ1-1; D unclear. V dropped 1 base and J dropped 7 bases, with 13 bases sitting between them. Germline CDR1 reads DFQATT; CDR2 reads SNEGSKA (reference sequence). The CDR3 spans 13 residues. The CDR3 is CSARVWREGEAFF. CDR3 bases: TGCAGTGCTAGAGTGTGGCGGGAGGGTGAAGCTTTCTTT.

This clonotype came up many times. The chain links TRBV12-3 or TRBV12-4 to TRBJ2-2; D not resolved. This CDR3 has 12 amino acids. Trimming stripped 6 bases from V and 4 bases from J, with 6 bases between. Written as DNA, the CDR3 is TGTGCCAGCAGCACCGTCACCGGGGAGCTGTTTTTT. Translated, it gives CASSTVTGELFF.

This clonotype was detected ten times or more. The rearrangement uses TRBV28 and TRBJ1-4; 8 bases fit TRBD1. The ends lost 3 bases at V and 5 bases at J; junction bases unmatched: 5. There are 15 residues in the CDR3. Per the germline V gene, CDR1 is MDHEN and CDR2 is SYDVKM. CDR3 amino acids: CASSFQGASNEKLFF. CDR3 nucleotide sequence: TGTGCCAGCAGTTTCCAGGGGGCCAGCAATGAAAAACTGTTTTTT.

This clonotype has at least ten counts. In DNA, the CDR3 is TGCAGTGCTCCCCTCGGTTTTGAAGCTTTCTTT. It yields the protein CSAPLGFEAFF. The chain couples TRBV20-1 to TRBJ1-1; D is unresolved. The CDR3 has 11 residues. CDR1 DFQATT and CDR2 SNEGSKA come from the germline V gene (reference sequence). Trimming removed 5 bases from V and 7 bases from J, with 11 bases in between.

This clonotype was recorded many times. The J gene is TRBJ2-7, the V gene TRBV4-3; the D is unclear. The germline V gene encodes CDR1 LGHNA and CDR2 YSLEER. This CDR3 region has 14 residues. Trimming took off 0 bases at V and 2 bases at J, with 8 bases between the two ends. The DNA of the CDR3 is TGCGCCAGCAGCCAAGAGTACCAGACCTACGAGCAGTACTTC. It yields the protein CASSQEYQTYEQYF.

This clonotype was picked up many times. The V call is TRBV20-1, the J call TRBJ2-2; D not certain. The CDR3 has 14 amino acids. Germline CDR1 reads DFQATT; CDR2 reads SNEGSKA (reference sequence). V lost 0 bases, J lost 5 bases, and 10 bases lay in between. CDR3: CSARDMGWTGELFF. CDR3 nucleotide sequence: TGCAGTGCTAGAGATATGGGCTGGACCGGGGAGCTGTTTTTT.

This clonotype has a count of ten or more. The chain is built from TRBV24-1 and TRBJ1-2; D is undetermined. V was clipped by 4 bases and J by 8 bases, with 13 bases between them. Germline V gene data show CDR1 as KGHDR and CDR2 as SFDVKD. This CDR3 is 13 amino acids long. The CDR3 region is CATSEPHLGGYTF. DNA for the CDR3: TGTGCCACCAGTGAGCCCCATCTTGGAGGCTACACCTTC.

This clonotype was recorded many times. In DNA form, the CDR3 reads TGTGCCAGCAGCTTCGCCCTGGGGACTGAAGCTTTCTTT. This gives the protein CASSFALGTEAFF. The gene calls are TRBV7-2 and TRBJ1-1; no definite D call. Trimming pared 3 bases from V and 5 bases from J, leaving 10 bases between. CDR1 is SGHTA, CDR2 FQGNSA, per germline. The CDR3 has 13 residues. Filled out from reference TRBV7-2 and TRBJ1-1, the complete variable domain reads GAGVSQSPSNKVTEKGKDVELRCDPISGHTALYWYRQSLGQGLEFLIYFQGNSAPDKSGLPSDRFSAERTGGSVSTLTIQRTQQEDSAVYLCASSFALGTEAFFGQGTRLTVV.

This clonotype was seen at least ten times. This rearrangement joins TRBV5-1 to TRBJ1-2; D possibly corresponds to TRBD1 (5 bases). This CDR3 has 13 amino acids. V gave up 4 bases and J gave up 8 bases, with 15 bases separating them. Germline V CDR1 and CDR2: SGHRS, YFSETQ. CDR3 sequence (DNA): TGCGCCAGCAGCCCGTCCCAGGGTGAGGGCTACACCTTC. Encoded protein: CASSPSQGEGYTF.

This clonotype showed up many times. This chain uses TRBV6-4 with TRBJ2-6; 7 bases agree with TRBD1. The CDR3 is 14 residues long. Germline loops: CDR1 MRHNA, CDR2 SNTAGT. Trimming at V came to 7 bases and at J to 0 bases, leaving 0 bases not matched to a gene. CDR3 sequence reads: CASTGGSGANVLTF. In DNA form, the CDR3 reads TGTGCCAGCACAGGGGGCTCTGGGGCCAACGTCCTGACTTTC.

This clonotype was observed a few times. CDR3 region: CASSPTENTEAFF. CDR3 nucleotide sequence: TGTGCCAGCTCACCTACCGAGAACACTGAAGCTTTCTTT. This sequence joins TRBV18 and TRBJ1-1; unclear D gene. Trimming cost V 3 bases and J 1 base, with 6 bases left between them. The CDR3 has 13 residues. The germline gives CDR1 KGHSH, CDR2 LQKENI. Full variable domain (missing parts from reference TRBV18 and TRBJ1-1): NAGVMQNPRHLVRRRGQEARLRCSPMKGHSHVYWYRQLPEEGLKFMVYLQKENIIDESGMPKERFSAEFPKEGPSILRIQQVVRGDSAAYFCASSPTENTEAFFGQGTRLTVV.

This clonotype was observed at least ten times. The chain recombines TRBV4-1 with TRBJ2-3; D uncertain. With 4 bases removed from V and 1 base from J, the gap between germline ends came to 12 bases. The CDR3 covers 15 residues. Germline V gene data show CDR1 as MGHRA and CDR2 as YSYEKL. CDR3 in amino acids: CASSPLGRGTDTQYF. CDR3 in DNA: TGCGCCAGCAGCCCCCTGGGTCGGGGCACAGATACGCAGTATTTT.

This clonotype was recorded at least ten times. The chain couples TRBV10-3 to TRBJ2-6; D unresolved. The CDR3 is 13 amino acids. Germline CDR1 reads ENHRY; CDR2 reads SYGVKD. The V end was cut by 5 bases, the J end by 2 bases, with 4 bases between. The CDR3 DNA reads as TGTGCCATCAGTATGGCTGGGGCCAACGTCCTGACTTTC. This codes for CAISMAGANVLTF.